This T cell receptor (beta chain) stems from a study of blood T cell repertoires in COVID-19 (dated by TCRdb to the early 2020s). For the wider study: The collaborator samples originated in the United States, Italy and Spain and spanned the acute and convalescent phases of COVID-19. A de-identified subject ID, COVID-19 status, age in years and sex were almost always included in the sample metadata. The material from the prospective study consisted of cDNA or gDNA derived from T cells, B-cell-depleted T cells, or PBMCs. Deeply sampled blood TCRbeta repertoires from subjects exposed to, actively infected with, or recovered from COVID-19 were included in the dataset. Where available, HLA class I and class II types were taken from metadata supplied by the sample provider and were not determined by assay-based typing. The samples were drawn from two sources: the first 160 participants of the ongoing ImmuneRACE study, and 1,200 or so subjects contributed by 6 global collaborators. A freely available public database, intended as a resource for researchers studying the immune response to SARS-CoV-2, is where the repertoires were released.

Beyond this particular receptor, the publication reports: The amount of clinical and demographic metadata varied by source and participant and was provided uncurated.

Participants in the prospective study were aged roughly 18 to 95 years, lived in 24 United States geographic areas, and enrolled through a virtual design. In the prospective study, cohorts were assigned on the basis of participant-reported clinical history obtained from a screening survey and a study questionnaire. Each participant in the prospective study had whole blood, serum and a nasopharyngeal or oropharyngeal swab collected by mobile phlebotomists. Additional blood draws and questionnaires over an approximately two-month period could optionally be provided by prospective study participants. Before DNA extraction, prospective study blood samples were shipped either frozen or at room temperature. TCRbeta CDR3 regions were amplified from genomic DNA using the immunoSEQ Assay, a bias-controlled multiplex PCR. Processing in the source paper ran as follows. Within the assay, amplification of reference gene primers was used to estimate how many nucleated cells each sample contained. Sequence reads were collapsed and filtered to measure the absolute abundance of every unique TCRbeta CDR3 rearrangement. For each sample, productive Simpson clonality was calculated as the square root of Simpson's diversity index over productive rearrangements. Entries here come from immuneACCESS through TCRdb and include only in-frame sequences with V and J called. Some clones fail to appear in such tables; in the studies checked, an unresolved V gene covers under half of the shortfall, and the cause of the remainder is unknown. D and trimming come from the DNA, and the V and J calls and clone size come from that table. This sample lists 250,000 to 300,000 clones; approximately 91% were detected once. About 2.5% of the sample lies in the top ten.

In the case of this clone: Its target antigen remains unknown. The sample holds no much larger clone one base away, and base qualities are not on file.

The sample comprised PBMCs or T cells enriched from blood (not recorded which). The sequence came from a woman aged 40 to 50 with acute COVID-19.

The nucleotide sequence is given as TGCGCCAGCAGCTTGTCAGGGGACAGGGCCGAAAAACTGTTTTTT. Its coded protein is CASSLSGDRAEKLFF. In this chain, TRBV5-1 is recombined with TRBJ1-4; 9 central nucleotides agree with TRBD1. V trim: 1 base; J trim: 8 bases; unmatched bases: 6. Inclusive of the bounding cysteine and phenylalanine, the CDR3 is 15 residues long. Left in the record is the CDR3 DNA by itself, 45 bases read in frame from the first base. CDR1 and CDR2 (SGHRS, YFSETQ) derive from the germline V gene.